This TCR beta chain was documented in a study of shared clonotypes between healthy human individuals (dated by TCRdb to the early 2020s). Regarding the complete study: A few men and a couple of women, aged 18 to 49 years, made up the cohort. Different laboratories and diverse techniques were used to prepare libraries and sequence TCR repertoires, to increase sequencing depth and limit assay-specific biases. Leukapheresis yielded between about 0.9 and 9.5 billion PBMCs per donor. To estimate repertoire size and how much clonotypes are shared between individuals, the study performed deep sequencing of blood TCR repertoires from roughly five healthy adults. For each donor, CD4 naive and CD4 memory were each given three plates, CD8 naive was given two plates, and CD8 memory was given one plate. Paper-wide results and their limitations: Because the study included only a small number of donors, the genetic and exposure-history diversity represented was limited. Compared with non-shared clonotypes, the clonotypes found in all four sorted-subset donors had higher generation probabilities. When four donors were compared, the shared fraction of clonotypes was about 5.4% for naive CD4, about 4% for naive CD8, roughly 2.5% for memory CD4, and approximately 0.4% for memory CD8. Larger estimated clonotype richness was generally found for naive subsets than for memory subsets. Even with the large sequencing depth, rarefaction of the sorted-subset datasets indicated that sequencing was incomplete. Sampling was restricted to blood, and TCR repertoires in tissues likely differ from the TCR repertoires found in blood. Based on pairwise subsampling, the degree of clonotype sharing among donors was expected to be affected by sequencing depth.

The donors were healthy, HIV-negative adults with no recently reported acute infections or vaccinations. Every donor was a Caucasian adult living in Nashville, Tennessee, USA. Magnetic negative selection was used to enrich CD4+ T cells, after which naive cells were positively selected on CD45RA and the negative fraction became the memory subset. After blood collection by leukapheresis, PBMCs were isolated using Ficoll-Histopaque density gradient centrifugation and then cryopreserved in the vapor phase of liquid nitrogen. Analytical flow cytometry was used to check the purity and quantity of every magnetically sorted T cell population. From each sorted fraction, genomic DNA was isolated and quantified by UV absorbance on a Nanodrop 2000c. Using the deep immunoSEQ assay, TCR CDR3 regions were amplified from genomic DNA by multiplex PCR. Extracted genomic DNA from each cell subset was spread evenly across all wells of several immunoSEQ 96-well plates, with each plate serving as a replicate. Each replicate PCR for sorted subsets received roughly 0.2 ug genomic DNA, equal to tens of thousands of T cell genomes. Purified libraries were quantified with a Qubit 3.0 fluorometer, sized on a Bioanalyzer 2100, and re-quantified with the KAPA Library Quantification kit. A separate single-read 150-cycle Illumina NextSeq 550 flow cell was used to sequence each immunoSEQ 96-well plate. The source study handled its data this way. The immunoSEQ output contained only junctional sequences without quality scores, so filtering could not match that applied to full-length reads. Sequences were annotated with PyIR, a Python wrapper for IgBLAST v1.9, and V/J genes and CDR3 were assigned using IMGT germline references. Reads were filtered out if the reads had weak V/J assignments (E-value above 1e-6), no CDR3, stop codons, out-of-frame junctions, or ambiguous translated residues. A V3J clonotype was defined by an identical inferred V gene, J gene, and CDR3 amino acid sequence. The percentage overlap between two repertoires was calculated by dividing the number of shared unique clonotypes by the size of the smaller repertoire. RTK rarefaction, the Chao1 estimator, and Recon v2.1 estimates of unobserved clonotypes were used to assess repertoire richness. Generation probabilities for all TCRbeta clonotypes obtained by the gDNA method from a handful of donors were computed using OLGA. This immuneACCESS table, as held by TCRdb, lists in-frame sequences with V and J called but not all clones. Of the missing ones, under half trace to an unresolved V gene in checked studies; the others have no known cause. That table gives V, J and clone size, and the DNA gave D and trimming. This sample is represented by about 2.5 million clones; around 90% of them were singletons. Around 0.38% of the sample lies in the top ten.

A distance of 13 bases separates the germline ends of V and J, which lose 5 bases and 2 bases respectively. Measured from the cysteine to the phenylalanine, the CDR3 is 14 residues long. Of the read, only the CDR3 DNA is kept; its 42 bases are in frame from base 1. According to the germline V gene (reference sequence), CDR1 reads SEHNR and CDR2 reads FQNEAQ. On this clone: Its antigen specificity is not known. Base qualities were left out, and no much larger clone turns up one base away.

The rearranged segments are TRBV7-9 and TRBJ2-7, with TRBD1 perhaps the D gene, on 6 matching bases. The sequence was collected from a man between 18 and 29 years old in good health. Some clones in this sample may be carry-over from other donors' samples. The sample taken for sequencing was naive CD4+ T cells from PBMCs. The sample's cell subset or site label is to be understood as: CD45RA+ positively selected. This receptor carries the CDR3 CASSPNRDAYEQYF. The nucleotide sequence reads TGTGCCAGCAGCCCTAACAGGGACGCCTACGAGCAGTACTTC.